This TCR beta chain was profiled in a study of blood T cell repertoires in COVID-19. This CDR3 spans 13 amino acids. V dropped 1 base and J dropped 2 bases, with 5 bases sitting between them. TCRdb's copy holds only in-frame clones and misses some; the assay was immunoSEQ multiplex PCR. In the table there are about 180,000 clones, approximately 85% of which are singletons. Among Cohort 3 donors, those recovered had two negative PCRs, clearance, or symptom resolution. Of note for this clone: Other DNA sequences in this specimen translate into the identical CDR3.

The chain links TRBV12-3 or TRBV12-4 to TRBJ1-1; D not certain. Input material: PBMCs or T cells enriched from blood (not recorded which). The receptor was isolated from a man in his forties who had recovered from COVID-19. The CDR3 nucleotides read TGTGCCAGCAGTTTAGGGAGTAACACTGAAGCTTTCTTT. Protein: CASSLGSNTEAFF.